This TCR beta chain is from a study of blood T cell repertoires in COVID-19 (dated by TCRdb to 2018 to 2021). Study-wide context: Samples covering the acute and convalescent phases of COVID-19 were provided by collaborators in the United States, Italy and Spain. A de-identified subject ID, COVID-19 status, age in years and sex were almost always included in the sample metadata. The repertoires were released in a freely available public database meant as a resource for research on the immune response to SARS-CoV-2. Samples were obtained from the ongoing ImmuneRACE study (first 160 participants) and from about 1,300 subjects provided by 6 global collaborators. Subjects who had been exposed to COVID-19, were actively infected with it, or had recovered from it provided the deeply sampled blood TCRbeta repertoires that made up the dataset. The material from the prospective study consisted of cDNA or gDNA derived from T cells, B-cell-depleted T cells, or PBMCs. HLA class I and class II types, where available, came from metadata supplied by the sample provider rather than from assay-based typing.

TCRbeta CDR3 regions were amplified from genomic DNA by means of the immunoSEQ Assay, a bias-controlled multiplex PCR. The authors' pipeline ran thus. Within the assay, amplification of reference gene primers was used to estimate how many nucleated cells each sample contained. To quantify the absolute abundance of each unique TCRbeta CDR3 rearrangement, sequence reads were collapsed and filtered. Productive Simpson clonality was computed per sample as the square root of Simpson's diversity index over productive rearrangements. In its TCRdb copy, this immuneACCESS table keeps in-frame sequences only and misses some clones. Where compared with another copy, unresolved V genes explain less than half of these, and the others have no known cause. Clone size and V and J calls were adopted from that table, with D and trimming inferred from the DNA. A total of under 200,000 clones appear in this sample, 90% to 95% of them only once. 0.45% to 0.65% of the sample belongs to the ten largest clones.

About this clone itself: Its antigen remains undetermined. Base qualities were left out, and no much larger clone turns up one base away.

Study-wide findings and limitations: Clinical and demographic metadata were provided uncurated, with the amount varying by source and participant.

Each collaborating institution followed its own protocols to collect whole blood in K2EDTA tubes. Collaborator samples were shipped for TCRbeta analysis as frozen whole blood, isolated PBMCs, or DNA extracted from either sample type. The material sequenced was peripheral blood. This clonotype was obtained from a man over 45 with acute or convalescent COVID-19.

The DNA sequence follows: TGTGCCAGTAGCAAACCCCTACTAGCGCTGACCTACAATGAGCAGTTCTTC. Its protein is CASSKPLLALTYNEQFF. The V and J genes are TRBV19 and TRBJ2-1; TRBD2 fits 7 bases in the junction. Ends trimmed: V by 6 bases, J by 2 bases; bases unmatched to a gene: 13. The CDR3 contains 17 residues, cysteine and phenylalanine counted. Just the 51-base CDR3 DNA is kept, in frame starting at base 1. Reading the germline V gene (reference sequence) gives CDR1 LNHDA and CDR2 SQIVND.